This entry lists 20 T cell receptor beta chains sequenced from one sample in a study of blood T cells in healthy people across ages. Primed by a sample-barcoded 5' primer and a J-beta primer mix, a second PCR proceeded for about 7 to 11 cycles. Using its own MiXCR run on the 5' RACE reads, TCRdb lists one record per CDR3 protein. The sample records over 950,000 distinct CDR3 sequences, less than 45% being singletons. The sequencing input was blood. The receptors originated from a man younger than 35 in good health.

This rearrangement joins TRBV29-1 to TRBJ2-1, with TRBD2 matching over 8 bases. Germline trimming cut 1 base from V and 8 bases from J; bases unmatched to any gene: 7. The CDR3 contains 14 residues. Germline CDR1 and CDR2: SQVTM and ANQGSEA. For the CDR3, the DNA is TGCAGCGTTGAAGGTCTAGCGGGCTTCGATGAGCAGTTCTTC. It is translated as CSVEGLAGFDEQFF.

The genes are TRBV4-1 and TRBJ2-6; perhaps TRBD2 as D (6 bases). In germline, CDR1 is MGHRA, CDR2 YSYEKL. Trimming removed 4 bases at V and 0 bases at J, with 25 bases between. The CDR3 loop spans 21 amino acids. CDR3 region: CASSPLGRKELASSGANVLTF. The CDR3, as DNA: TGCGCCAGCAGCCCTCTGGGGAGAAAGGAACTAGCCTCCTCTGGGGCCAACGTCCTGACTTTC.

The table lists this clonotype with a few counts. The CDR3 loop is CASSDRVYTGELFF. CDR3 nucleotides: TGTGCCAGCAGTGACCGGGTTTACACCGGGGAGCTGTTTTTT. The V and J genes are TRBV2 and TRBJ2-2; D not certain. Germline V gene sequence: CDR1 SNHLY, CDR2 FYNNEI. The V gene lost 3 bases and the J gene lost 3 bases, with 8 bases spanning the gap. The CDR3 loop spans 14 amino acids.

There are a few counts of this clonotype. The chain carries TRBV4-3 and TRBJ2-3; D gene uncertain. The CDR3 contains 16 residues. CDR1 and CDR2 (germline): LGHNA, YSLEER. Trimming removed 5 bases at V and 3 bases at J, with 18 bases between. CDR3 in amino acids: CASSVRPPLSTDTQYF. The CDR3 DNA sequence: TGCGCCAGCAGCGTAAGGCCCCCCCTCTCTACAGATACGCAGTATTTT.

The chain recombines TRBV7-9 with TRBJ1-4; D is uncertain. Germline assignment: CDR1 SEHNR and CDR2 FQNEAQ (reference sequence). The CDR3 covers 14 residues. Trimming pared 5 bases from V and 4 bases from J, leaving 11 bases between. The CDR3 DNA sequence: TGTGCCAGCAGCCGACTCGGCCTTAATGAAAAACTGTTTTTT. This encodes CASSRLGLNEKLFF.

With regard to this clonotype: A single base separates this from a much larger clone, so it may be a read error. The chain combines TRBV4-1 with TRBJ2-5; TRBD2 agrees at 8 bases. This CDR3 comprises 15 residues. CDR1 MGHRA and CDR2 YSYEKL come from the germline V gene. J lost 11 bases, V lost 4 bases, and 15 bases had no gene match. Here the CDR3 reads CASSLPGLASNEQYF. The CDR3 DNA sequence: TGCGCCAGCAGCCTTCCAGGACTAGCCTCAAATGAGCAGTACTTC.

The chain has TRBV4-3 and TRBJ1-2; the D gene is possibly TRBD1 (6 bases). CDR3 length: 15 amino acids. The V gene lost 7 bases and the J gene lost 7 bases, with 22 bases spanning the gap. Germline V gene sequence: CDR1 LGHNA, CDR2 YSLEER. DNA for the CDR3: TGCGCCAGCAACCGACAGGTTTGGGAGATAGGTGGCTACACCTTC. Translation gives CASNRQVWEIGGYTF.

The chain uses TRBV2 and TRBJ1-2, with 10 positions matching TRBD1. The V and J ends lost 4 bases and 2 bases, in that order; junction bases with no gene match: 4. CDR1 is SNHLY, CDR2 FYNNEI, per germline. The CDR3 has 15 residues. The CDR3 spells CASSGDRGLNYGYTF. CDR3 nucleotides: TGTGCCAGCAGTGGGGACAGGGGACTCAACTATGGCTACACCTTC. The variable domain in full, completed from reference TRBV2 and TRBJ1-2, reads EPEVTQTPSHQVTQMGQEVILRCVPISNHLYFYWYRQILGQKVEFLVSFYNNEISEKSEIFDDQFSVERPDGSNFTLKIRSTKLEDSAMYFCASSGDRGLNYGYTFGSGTRLTVV.

The V gene is TRBV15, the J gene TRBJ2-5; D is unresolved. The CDR3 has 14 amino acids. V lost 3 bases to trimming and J lost 1 base, with 9 bases between them. The germline CDR1 and CDR2 sequences are LNHNV and YYDKDF (reference sequence). This CDR3 reads CATSSWVTQETQYF. CDR3 sequence (DNA): TGTGCCACCAGCAGCTGGGTAACCCAAGAGACCCAGTACTTC.

The V call is TRBV4-1, the J call TRBJ1-4; D is perhaps TRBD1 (5 bases). Trimming stripped 0 bases from V and 0 bases from J, with 14 bases between. The CDR3 length is 18 residues. From germline, CDR1 is MGHRA and CDR2 YSYEKL. CDR3 residues: CASSQDGGQRTTNEKLFF. The CDR3 DNA reads as TGCGCCAGCAGCCAAGATGGGGGTCAACGAACAACTAATGAAAAACTGTTTTTT.

The chain couples TRBV12-3 or TRBV12-4 to TRBJ1-1; a possible D gene is TRBD1 (5 bases). V lost 3 bases to trimming and J lost 4 bases, with 12 bases between them. This CDR3 comprises 14 residues. The CDR3 protein is CASSFRAGSTEAFF. The CDR3 nucleotides read TGTGCCAGCAGTTTTCGCGCAGGGTCCACTGAAGCTTTCTTT.

This clonotype was picked up many times. The rearrangement joins TRBV29-1 to TRBJ2-3; no clear D gene. Germline V gives CDR1 SQVTM, CDR2 ANQGSEA. The CDR3 length is 12 residues. V lost 8 bases and J 2 bases, leaving 11 bases between the germline ends. As DNA, the CDR3 is TGCAGCCTCCGAAGTTCCACAGATACGCAGTATTTT. Translating gives CSLRSSTDTQYF.

V and J are TRBV20-1 and TRBJ2-1; TRBD2 agrees at 7 bases. Germline trimming cut 4 bases from V and 4 bases from J; bases unmatched to any gene: 13. The CDR3 contains 16 residues. Germline V lookup: CDR1 DFQATT, CDR2 SNEGSKA (reference sequence). CDR3 sequence: CSANSWRGSPYNEQFF. CDR3 nucleotide sequence: TGCAGTGCTAATTCGTGGCGGGGGTCCCCATACAATGAGCAGTTCTTC.

The chain is built from TRBV14 and TRBJ1-1, with a weak D call TRBD1 (5 bases). V lost 0 bases to trimming and J lost 4 bases, with 12 bases between them. CDR3 length: 15 residues. Germline values: CDR1 SGHDN, CDR2 FVKESK. The CDR3 loop reads CASSQETAWGTEAFF. As DNA, the CDR3 is TGTGCCAGCAGCCAAGAGACAGCCTGGGGCACTGAAGCTTTCTTT.

This clonotype was seen more than once but under ten times. This chain uses TRBV7-2 with TRBJ2-7; 12 bases align to TRBD2. The CDR3 extends over 16 amino acids. Germline CDR1 is SGHTA and CDR2 is FQGNSA. V was pared by 1 base and J by 1 base, with 2 bases of the junction left unmatched. DNA for the CDR3: TGTGCCAGCAGCTTAGAACTAGCGGGGGGTTCCTACGAGCAGTACTTC. Its protein is CASSLELAGGSYEQYF.

The chain uses TRBV2 and TRBJ2-3; 7 bases match TRBD1. Per the germline V gene, CDR1 is SNHLY and CDR2 is FYNNEI. This CDR3 is 15 amino acids long. Germline trimming cut 6 bases from V and 3 bases from J; bases unmatched to any gene: 9. In DNA form, the CDR3 reads TGTGCCAGCAGCCAAGTTAACAGGGGAACAGATACGCAGTATTTT. Translating it yields CASSQVNRGTDTQYF.

Regarding this clonotype: One base away lies a much larger clone, so this may be a sequencing read error. The rearrangement links TRBV27 to TRBJ1-2; D uncertain. This CDR3 has 15 amino acids. Germline CDR1 MNHEY, CDR2 SMNVEV (reference sequence). V was shortened by 2 bases and J by 9 bases, with 19 bases between the two germline ends. The CDR3 loop is CASSLEHRSTTSYTF. In nucleotides, the CDR3 is TGTGCCAGCAGTTTAGAACATCGGTCGACGACGAGCTACACCTTC.

This chain links TRBV4-2 with TRBJ2-1; 10 bases match TRBD2. CDR3 length: 19 residues. Trimming took 0 bases from V and 0 from J; bases not matched to a gene: 8. Looked up from germline, CDR1 is LGHNA and CDR2 is YNFKEQ. Here the CDR3 DNA reads TGTGCCAGCAGCCAAGATCGGCTAGCGGGGGCCAGCTCCTACAATGAGCAGTTCTTC. Its translation: CASSQDRLAGASSYNEQFF.

The chain is built from TRBV3-1 and TRBJ2-7; D is unresolved. The germline gives CDR1 LGHDT, CDR2 YNNKEL (reference sequence). The CDR3 is 14 amino acids. V lost 6 bases and J 0 bases, leaving 12 bases between the germline ends. CDR3 in amino acids: CASRDTALSYEQYF. The CDR3 DNA follows: TGTGCCAGCAGAGATACCGCACTCTCCTACGAGCAGTACTTC.

This clonotype was observed a handful of times. The V call is TRBV6-2 or TRBV6-3, the J call TRBJ1-1; TRBD1 aligns across 8 bases. This CDR3 has 17 amino acids. Germline V gene lookup returns CDR1 MNHEY and CDR2 SVGEGT. With V trimmed by 7 bases and J by 1 base, 14 bases remained unmatched. DNA for the CDR3: TGTGCCAGCACCCGAGGGGCAGGGGGCAGGAGGAACACTGAAGCTTTCTTT. This gives the protein CASTRGAGGRRNTEAFF.